This T cell receptor beta chain emerged from a study of blood T cell repertoires in COVID-19. Study summary: Spain, Italy and the United States supplied samples that represented acute and convalescent COVID-19. Sample material is recorded as cDNA or gDNA derived from T cells, B-cell-depleted T cells, or PBMCs.

In the source study's methods: Counts of nucleated cells, estimated from reference gene primer amplification, were obtained. Libraries were prepared by immunoSEQ multiplex PCR; TCRdb keeps only in-frame clonotypes and omits some of them. The D gene and trimming were derived from the DNA, and the V and J assignments and clone size from that table. The repertoire holds around 250,000 clones, with 85% to 90% as singletons. In this sample, this clone turned up once. J lost 0 bases, V lost 4 bases, and 12 bases had no gene match. The CDR3 extends over 18 amino acids. Germline V gives CDR1 SGHAT, CDR2 FQNNGV.

The sample comprised peripheral blood. The sequence was collected from an older woman with active or convalescent COVID-19. The chain joins TRBV11-2 to TRBJ1-2, with 9 bases that match TRBD1. CDR3 in amino acids: CASSSIPGQGPTNYGYTF. The CDR3 bases are TGTGCCAGCAGCTCAATACCGGGACAGGGCCCCACTAACTATGGCTACACCTTC.